One sample yielded the 22 T cell receptor beta chains listed below, sequenced in a study of Tregs in tolerant kidney transplant recipients. Mixed chimerism was transient after nonmyeloablative marrow transplants from related graft donors. TCRdb's table, derived via immunoSEQ multiplex PCR, lists solely in-frame clones and lacks some. This sample's clone table lists some 30,000 clones. The sample was CD4+ T cells from blood (PBMCs), taken 24 months after the transplant. All receptors derive from a human patient who received a combined kidney and bone marrow transplant. A share of the T cells may be of graft donor origin.

Details on this clone: The CDR3 extends 3 residues past the end of the read, so its final part is completed from the germline J gene. The V call is TRBV18, the J call TRBJ2-3; D gene uncertain. This CDR3 contains 15 residues. Per the germline V gene, CDR1 is KGHSH and CDR2 is LQKENI. V was clipped by 3 bases and J by 0 bases, with 10 bases between them. CDR3: CASSPPTWSTDTQYF. Partial CDR3 DNA: TGTGCCAGCTCACCCCCTACGTGGAGCACAGATACG.

With regard to this clone: The read stops 3 residues short of the end of the CDR3; the missing end is completed from the germline J gene. V is TRBV7-9 and J is TRBJ1-2, with a possible D match to TRBD1 (6 bases). V gave up 0 bases and J gave up 4 bases, with 12 bases separating them. The CDR3 contains 15 residues. Germline CDR1 and CDR2: SEHNR and FQNEAQ (reference sequence). CDR3 in amino acids: CASSLAGTQRYGYTF. The CDR3 DNA, read in part, is TGTGCCAGCAGCTTAGCGGGGACACAACGCTATGGC. Combining the CDR3 with reference TRBV7-9 and TRBJ1-2 gives the whole variable domain DTGVSQNPRHKITKRGQNVTFRCDPISEHNRLYWYRQTLGQGPEFLTYFQNEAQLEKSRLLSDRFSAERPKGSFSTLEIQRTEQGDSAMYLCASSLAGTQRYGYTFGSGTRLTVV.

Remarks on this clone: The read gets to within 3 residues of the CDR3 end, and the germline J gene fills in the rest. The rearrangement joins TRBV19 to TRBJ1-5, with 7 bases aligning to TRBD1. Germline V gene lookup returns CDR1 LNHDA and CDR2 SQIVND (reference sequence). The CDR3 runs to 15 residues. The ends lost 4 bases at V and 2 bases at J; junction bases unmatched: 5. The CDR3 spells CASSTRDRGNQPQHF. The DNA read from the CDR3 is TGTGCCAGTAGTACCCGGGACAGAGGCAATCAGCCC.

In regard to this clone: The missing CDR3 end, 3 residues past where the read stops, is filled in from the germline J gene. The V and J genes are TRBV20-1 and TRBJ2-1; TRBD2 agrees at 8 bases. V was clipped by 7 bases and J by 9 bases; unmatched bases: 11. The CDR3 consists of 13 residues. Germline V gene data show CDR1 as DFQATT and CDR2 as SNEGSKA (reference sequence). CDR3 bases read: TGCAGTGTCCCGGGACTAGTCTTAGGTGAG. Translating gives CSVPGLVLGE. The full CDR3 protein is CSVPGLVLGEQFF.

CDR3 DNA (partial): TGTGCCAGCTCTACGGAAGCGGGAGGATACAATGAG. This encodes CASSTEAGGYNE. In full, the CDR3 is CASSTEAGGYNEQFF. The gene calls are TRBV18 and TRBJ2-1, with TRBD2 matching over 9 bases. The read ends 3 residues shy of where the CDR3 ends; the end is completed using the germline J gene. Germline assignment: CDR1 KGHSH and CDR2 LQKENI. Losses at the gene ends were 6 bases for V and 4 bases for J; bases not matched to a gene: 7. The CDR3 totals 15 residues. Together with reference TRBV18 and TRBJ2-1, the CDR3 gives the full variable domain: NAGVMQNPRHLVRRRGQEARLRCSPMKGHSHVYWYRQLPEEGLKFMVYLQKENIIDESGMPKERFSAEFPKEGPSILRIQQVVRGDSAAYFCASSTEAGGYNEQFFGPGTRLTVL.

Note on this clone: The sequenced fragment ends 3 residues before the CDR3 boundary, so the rest is inferred from the germline J gene. The chain combines TRBV5-1 with TRBJ2-4, with unresolved D. The CDR3 loop spans 14 amino acids. Trimming removed 0 bases at V and 4 bases at J, with 8 bases between. CDR1 is SGHRS, CDR2 YFSETQ, per germline. This CDR3 is CASSLEGSKNIQYF. The sequenced part of the CDR3 DNA is TGCGCCAGCAGCTTGGAGGGTTCAAAAAACATT.

Details on this clone: Sequencing ends 3 residues short of the CDR3 end; the germline J gene provides the rest. This sequence joins TRBV19 and TRBJ2-3; 12 bases agree with TRBD1. This CDR3 is built from 19 residues. The germline V gene has CDR1 LNHDA and CDR2 SQIVND (reference sequence). After removal of 6 bases from V and 5 bases from J, the junction contained 18 bases not matched to a gene. Incomplete CDR3 DNA: TGTGCCAGTAGACCAAGGGCCACCCCGGGACAGGGGGCACGAGATACG. Encoded protein: CASRPRATPGQGARDT. The full-length CDR3 reads as CASRPRATPGQGARDTQYF.

Comment on this clone: The missing CDR3 end, 3 residues past where the read stops, is filled in from the germline J gene. The chain combines TRBV5-1 with TRBJ1-3, with D perhaps matching TRBD1 (5 bases). Germline CDR1 SGHRS, CDR2 YFSETQ. This CDR3 spans 16 amino acids. V gave up 0 bases and J gave up 4 bases, with 14 bases separating them. The sequenced part of the CDR3 DNA is TGCGCCAGCAGCTTGGTTGGTGGGGCAGTCGGAAACACC. Translating gives CASSLVGGAVGNT. The CDR3, in full, reads CASSLVGGAVGNTIYF.

With respect to this clone: An end of the junction differs from the germline gene, which may be a read error. The read finishes 3 residues shy of the CDR3 end, and the germline J gene is used to complete it. This chain joins TRBV5-1 and TRBJ1-4; TRBD1 might be the D (5 bases). Germline CDR1 is SGHRS and CDR2 is YFSETQ. CDR3 length equals 14 residues. The sequenced part of the CDR3 DNA is TGCGCCAGCATCTTGACAGATGGTAAGGAAAAA. It is translated as CASILTDGKEK. The CDR3 in full is CASILTDGKEKLFF.

Of note for this clone: The read terminates 3 residues before the CDR3 end, so the remaining end is supplied by the germline J gene. This chain connects TRBV2 to TRBJ1-5; D unresolved. The CDR3 totals 15 residues. V gave up 2 bases and J gave up 5 bases, with 13 bases separating them. Germline V CDR1 and CDR2: SNHLY, FYNNEI. CDR3 DNA, as far as it was read: TGTGCCAGCAGTGAAACGGGGAACGAATATCAGCCC. Its translation: CASSETGNEYQP. The whole CDR3 protein is CASSETGNEYQPQHF.

For this clone: Read data end 3 residues before the CDR3 end; the end is taken from the germline J gene. This sequence joins TRBV5-1 and TRBJ2-5; 13 positions match TRBD2. With V trimmed by 4 bases and J by 2 bases, 5 bases remained unmatched. This CDR3 spans 16 amino acids. The germline gives CDR1 SGHRS, CDR2 YFSETQ. Partial CDR3 DNA: TGCGCCAGCAGCCTGGGACTAGCGGGAATTCAAGAGACC. Translation: CASSLGLAGIQET. The whole CDR3 protein reads CASSLGLAGIQETQYF.

Concerning this clone: The read ends 3 residues before the CDR3 terminus; that terminus is restored from the germline J gene. The rearrangement uses TRBV29-1 and TRBJ2-7; 9 bases map to TRBD1. This CDR3 has 16 residues. J gave up 1 base and V 3 bases, and 10 bases lay outside the gene matches. The germline CDR1 and CDR2 sequences are SQVTM and ANQGSEA. CDR3 region: CSVEAYTGTGSYEQYF. The part of the CDR3 DNA that was read is TGCAGCGTTGAGGCCTACACCGGGACAGGGTCCTACGAG.

Details on this clone: The CDR3 goes on 3 residues after the read ends, and that part is filled in from the germline J gene. The genes are TRBV29-1 and TRBJ1-6; D not certain. The CDR3 consists of 13 residues. Trimming shortened V by 8 bases and J by 1 base, and 9 bases separated the two germline ends. CDR1 is SQVTM, CDR2 ANQGSEA, per germline. The covered CDR3 bases are TGCAGCATTCAATCATCCTATAATTCACCC. As protein: CSIQSSYNSP. From start to end, the CDR3 is CSIQSSYNSPLHF.

As concerns this clone: The read stops 3 residues short of the end of the CDR3; the missing end is completed from the germline J gene. The chain employs TRBV5-1 and TRBJ2-1; TRBD2 matches 7 bases. Trimming at V came to 0 bases and at J to 6 bases, leaving 15 bases not matched to a gene. The CDR3 totals 18 residues. Germline V gene lookup returns CDR1 SGHRS and CDR2 YFSETQ. The DNA read from the CDR3 is TGCGCCAGCAGCTTGGAGGCGGGAGTGTTAACGTTGAGCAATGAG. Translated, it gives CASSLEAGVLTLSNE. The full-length CDR3 reads as CASSLEAGVLTLSNEQFF. Combining the CDR3 with reference TRBV5-1 and TRBJ2-1 gives the whole variable domain KAGVTQTPRYLIKTRGQQVTLSCSPISGHRSVSWYQQTPGQGLQFLFEYFSETQRNKGNFPGRFSGRQFSNSRSEMNVSTLELGDSALYLCASSLEAGVLTLSNEQFFGPGTRLTVL.

With respect to this clone: The read is 3 residues too short to cover the CDR3 end, so that end is filled in from the germline J gene. The rearrangement uses TRBV5-1 and TRBJ2-1; the match to TRBD2 covers 9 bases. The CDR3 has 15 amino acids. From germline, CDR1 is SGHRS and CDR2 YFSETQ. V gave up 1 base and J gave up 2 bases; unmatched junction bases: 1. The sequenced CDR3 bases are TGCGCCAGCAGCTTGACTAGCGGGCCCTACAATGAG. Its translation is CASSLTSGPYNE. Given in full, the CDR3 is CASSLTSGPYNEQFF.

In the case of this clone: The CDR3 extends 3 residues past the end of the read, so its final part is completed from the germline J gene. The rearrangement uses TRBV19 and TRBJ1-5; 10 bases map to TRBD1. J was trimmed by 3 bases and V by 1 base; bases with no gene match: 6. The CDR3 length is 17 residues. Per germline, CDR1 LNHDA and CDR2 SQIVND (reference sequence). Incomplete CDR3 DNA: TGTGCCAGTAGTATAGTTGGGGGGACAGGGGACAATCAGCCC. This gives the protein CASSIVGGTGDNQP. The whole CDR3 is CASSIVGGTGDNQPQHF.

The DNA read from the CDR3 is TGTGCCAGCAGCCCGGACAGGGGGCACCTCCCCGAG. Encoded protein: CASSPDRGHLPE. The full CDR3 protein reads CASSPDRGHLPEQYF. V gene TRBV7-9 combines with J gene TRBJ2-7, with 11 bases that match TRBD1. Sequencing ends 3 residues short of the CDR3 end; the germline J gene provides the rest. V gave up 5 bases and J gave up 6 bases; unmatched junction bases: 9. This CDR3 spans 15 amino acids. From germline, CDR1 is SEHNR and CDR2 FQNEAQ (reference sequence).

Turning to this clone: The DNA ends 3 residues before the CDR3 does, and the rest of the CDR3 is filled in from the germline J gene. The chain joins TRBV5-1 to TRBJ1-6; 8 nucleotides line up with TRBD1. CDR3 length equals 15 residues. Germline values: CDR1 SGHRS, CDR2 YFSETQ. J lost 9 bases, V lost 1 base, and 6 bases had no gene match. CDR3 sequence reads: CASSLSTGEGSPLHF. The CDR3 DNA, read in part, is TGCGCCAGCAGCTTGTCGACAGGGGAAGGTTCACCC.

This clone is deemed medium-sized (0.01 to 0.1%) by its frequency. The CDR3 end lies 3 residues beyond the end of the read and is filled in from the germline J gene. The chain recombines TRBV5-1 with TRBJ1-4, with 10 bases that match TRBD1. Germline CDR1 SGHRS, CDR2 YFSETQ. CDR3 length equals 15 residues. Trimming removed 10 bases from V and 2 bases from J; junction bases left unmatched: 8. CDR3 sequence reads: CASGDRGRTNEKLFF. The DNA read from the CDR3 is TGCGCCTCCGGGGACAGGGGCAGGACTAATGAAAAA.

Comments on this clone: The read is 3 residues too short to cover the CDR3 end, so that end is filled in from the germline J gene. V and J are TRBV5-1 and TRBJ2-7; D remains unclear. Germline assignment: CDR1 SGHRS and CDR2 YFSETQ. V gave up 4 bases and J gave up 3 bases, with 11 bases separating them. The CDR3 spans 13 residues. The part of the CDR3 DNA that was read is TGCGCCAGCAGCGTGGACGGTAACTACGAG. This sequence encodes CASSVDGNYE. The whole CDR3 sequence is CASSVDGNYEQYF.

CDR3 region: CASKQTGLETQYF. The sequenced CDR3 bases are TGTGCCAGTAAGCAGACAGGGTTGGAGACC. V is TRBV7-9 and J is TRBJ2-5; 7 bases are shared with TRBD1. Read coverage stops 3 residues before the CDR3 terminus; the germline J gene supplies the remainder. The germline CDR1 and CDR2 sequences are SEHNR and FQNEAQ (reference sequence). This CDR3 region has 13 residues. With 9 bases clipped from V and 5 bases from J, the junction kept 9 bases outside the gene matches. The full variable domain, completed using reference TRBV7-9 and TRBJ2-5, is DTGVSQNPRHKITKRGQNVTFRCDPISEHNRLYWYRQTLGQGPEFLTYFQNEAQLEKSRLLSDRFSAERPKGSFSTLEIQRTEQGDSAMYLCASKQTGLETQYFGPGTRLLVL.

On this clone itself: The read comes to an end 3 residues before the CDR3 does, leaving the germline J gene to fill in the end. The chain carries TRBV20-1 and TRBJ2-3; D may be TRBD2 (7 bases). CDR1 DFQATT and CDR2 SNEGSKA come from the germline V gene (reference sequence). V gave up 6 bases and J gave up 6 bases, with 16 bases separating them. There are 13 residues in the CDR3. CDR3 sequence reads: CSAEGGWGDTQYF. The sequenced CDR3 bases are TGCAGTGCCGAGGGGGGGTGGGGTGATACG.